The T cell receptor (beta chain) under discussion was sequenced for a study of early T cells in non-severe SARS-CoV-2 infection. In TCRdb, the 5' RACE reads were re-called with MiXCR into one record per CDR3 protein. The table shows 53,000 or so distinct CDR3 sequences, with around 12% occurring only once. Trimming at V came to 5 bases and at J to 6 bases, leaving 10 bases not matched to a gene. This CDR3 region has 15 residues. From germline, CDR1 is SGHAT and CDR2 FQNNGV. This clonotype was seen a few times. The clonotype was recovered from an adult who was a healthcare worker with PCR-confirmed SARS-CoV-2 infection or an uninfected control (not recorded which). Specimen: whole blood, collected at baseline. The rearrangement uses TRBV11-2 and TRBJ2-1, with 7 bases matching TRBD2. The CDR3 spells CASSPGSGTGNEQFF. CDR3 DNA sequence: TGTGCCAGCAGCCCGGGGAGCGGGACGGGCAATGAGCAGTTCTTC.